This T cell receptor (beta chain) was sequenced for a study of cytomegalovirus exposure and HLA in healthy donors. Study-wide findings and caveats: It was reported that the classifier diagnosed cytomegalovirus status with high specificity and sensitivity in both the original and validation cohorts. The study listed roughly 160 cytomegalovirus-associated TCR beta chains. Confirmation in vitro established that a few CMV-associated chains were specific for CMV antigens.

Clones were read by immunoSEQ multiplex PCR, and TCRdb kept only the in-frame ones, dropping some. The profile covers about 170,000 clones, with 86% appearing a single time and less than 3.5% taken by the ten largest. Worth noting for this clone: Its antigen is still unknown.

Trimming stripped 4 bases from V and 1 base from J, with 15 bases between. Germline V lookup: CDR1 SGHNT, CDR2 YYREEE (reference sequence). The CDR3 length is 17 residues. The source of this sequence is a man younger than 35 in good health and CMV-seropositive. This chain uses TRBV5-4 with TRBJ2-6; weak D call: TRBD1 (6 bases). The sequenced material came from PBMCs. This CDR3 reads CASSPTTGPSGANVLTF. The CDR3 DNA is TGTGCCAGCAGCCCGACGACAGGACCTTCTGGGGCCAACGTCCTGACTTTC.